One and the same sample provided the 10 T cell receptor beta chains below, sequenced in a study of Ad26.COV2.S vaccination and SARS-CoV-2 variants. Sequenced by immunoSEQ multiplex PCR; TCRdb stores in-frame clones only, minus some. Of roughly 300,000 clones in the sample, less than 90% were seen once. Treatment denoted: roughly 20 received Ad26.COV2.S at low or high dose, single or two shots; five or six received placebo; per-sample allocation not given. The study sampled participants on day 63 after the first vaccine or placebo injection. Sequenced material: peripheral blood, taken in a trial of Ad26.COV2.S vaccine versus placebo. These receptors originate from a person between 18 and 65 years old who received the Ad26.COV2.S COVID-19 vaccine or a placebo.

The rearrangement joins TRBV7-9 to TRBJ1-4; D may be TRBD1 (6 bases). V gave up 5 bases and J gave up 3 bases, with 16 bases separating them. The CDR3 has 16 residues. Germline V gene sequence: CDR1 SEHNR, CDR2 FQNEAQ (reference sequence). The CDR3 loop is CASSPGPQGSNEKLFF. The CDR3 DNA reads as TGTGCCAGCAGCCCCGGTCCGCAGGGGTCTAATGAAAAACTGTTTTTT. The whole variable domain, filled in from reference TRBV7-9 and TRBJ1-4, reads DTGVSQNPRHKITKRGQNVTFRCDPISEHNRLYWYRQTLGQGPEFLTYFQNEAQLEKSRLLSDRFSAERPKGSFSTLEIQRTEQGDSAMYLCASSPGPQGSNEKLFFGSGTQLSVL.

The count of this clone is one. The chain uses TRBV5-4 and TRBJ2-7; D uncertain. Between the trimmed V and J ends, which lost 4 bases and 4 bases, there was a span of 15 bases. CDR3 length: 14 amino acids. Germline CDR1 is SGHNT and CDR2 is YYREEE (reference sequence). The CDR3 loop reads CASSPLIGSYEQYF. CDR3 nucleotide sequence: TGTGCCAGCAGCCCCCTTATCGGGTCGTACGAGCAGTACTTC.

The chain recombines TRBV10-3 with TRBJ2-2; 10 bases fit TRBD2. There are 16 residues in the CDR3. CDR1 is ENHRY, CDR2 SYGVKD, per germline. Losses at the gene ends were 0 bases for V and 4 bases for J; bases not matched to a gene: 2. In DNA, the CDR3 is TGTGCCATCAGTGAGTCTGCTAGCGGGGGCACCGGGGAGCTGTTTTTT. This sequence encodes CAISESASGGTGELFF.

This clone appeared a single time. The chain's CDR3 is CASSTQQGADTEAFF. In DNA form, the CDR3 reads TGTGCCAGCAGCACCCAGCAGGGGGCCGACACTGAAGCTTTCTTT. This chain uses TRBV3-1 (or the pseudogene TRBV3-2) with TRBJ1-1, with 8 nucleotides matching TRBD1. Germline assignment: CDR1 LGHDT and CDR2 YNNKEL (reference sequence). Germline trimming cut 5 bases from V and 3 bases from J; bases unmatched to any gene: 8. This CDR3 has 15 amino acids.

The rearrangement links TRBV5-5 to TRBJ2-6; 7 positions match TRBD1. Germline CDR1 reads SGHKS; CDR2 reads YYEKEE (reference sequence). Trimming at V came to 1 base and at J to 0 bases, leaving 7 bases not matched to a gene. This CDR3 is 18 amino acids long. The DNA of the CDR3 is TGTGCCAGCAGCTTGTATGGAACAGGGGTCTCTGGGGCCAACGTCCTGACTTTC. It yields the protein CASSLYGTGVSGANVLTF.

The genes are TRBV3-1 (or the pseudogene TRBV3-2) and TRBJ1-1; weak D call: TRBD1 (5 bases). The germline V gene encodes CDR1 LGHDT and CDR2 YNNKEL (reference sequence). V gave up 8 bases and J gave up 1 base, with 8 bases separating them. This CDR3 has 12 amino acids. CDR3 residues: CASGTGNTEAFF. The DNA of the CDR3 is TGTGCCAGCGGGACGGGGAACACTGAAGCTTTCTTT.

J is TRBJ2-1 and V is TRBV28; TRBD1 or TRBD2 may be the D gene (6 bases each). Trimming removed 6 bases at V and 4 bases at J, with 13 bases between. The CDR3 sequence is 14 residues long. Germline V gene sequence: CDR1 MDHEN, CDR2 SYDVKM. The CDR3 sequence is CASRGTQGYNEQFF. In DNA, the CDR3 is TGTGCCAGCAGGGGGACTCAGGGGTACAATGAGCAGTTCTTC.

This rearrangement joins TRBV16 to TRBJ1-1; 7 nucleotides match TRBD1. This CDR3 has 14 residues. The germline V gene encodes CDR1 KGHSY and CDR2 FQNENV. V lost 0 bases to trimming and J lost 6 bases; unmatched junction nucleotides: 4. Here the CDR3 DNA reads TGTGCCAGCAGCCAATCCACAGGGGTAGCTGAAGCTTTCTTT. Protein sequence: CASSQSTGVAEAFF.

The chain joins TRBV19 to TRBJ1-5, with D uncertain. Germline V gene lookup returns CDR1 LNHDA and CDR2 SQIVND (reference sequence). CDR3 length: 15 residues. Trimming stripped 5 bases from V and 0 bases from J, with 11 bases between. CDR3 amino acids: CASSEDGYSNQPQHF. CDR3 sequence (DNA): TGTGCCAGTAGTGAGGACGGATATAGCAATCAGCCCCAGCATTTT.

The chain is built from TRBV29-1 and TRBJ2-7, with D unclear. Trimming removed 1 base at V and 0 bases at J, with 4 bases between. Germline CDR1 is SQVTM and CDR2 is ANQGSEA. This CDR3 comprises 12 residues. The CDR3 DNA is TGCAGCGTTGAAGCGAGCTCCTACGAGCAGTACTTC. Translated, it gives CSVEASSYEQYF.